This passage covers 2 T cell receptor beta chains from one sample sequenced in a study of shared clonotypes between healthy human individuals. Profiled with immunoSEQ multiplex PCR; TCRdb holds only in-frame clones, not every one. The sample carries hundreds of thousands of clones, less than 85% recorded once. Input material: memory CD4+ T cells sorted from blood. The sample's subset: CD45RA-negative fraction. Receptors originate from a young man in good health.

Details on this clone: At the DNA level, this CDR3 is encoded by other sequences in the same sample as well. The genes are TRBV4-2 and TRBJ2-3; D is undetermined. V shed 1 base and J shed 4 bases, with 6 bases lying between them. This CDR3 region has 13 residues. Germline assignment: CDR1 LGHNA and CDR2 YNFKEQ. The CDR3 bases are TGTGCCAGCAGCCAAGGGACCGCAGATACGCAGTATTTT. It yields the protein CASSQGTADTQYF.

The chain uses TRBV14 and TRBJ2-7, with D maybe TRBD2 (5 bases). The CDR3 runs to 17 residues. Trimming took 2 bases from V and 0 from J, leaving 17 bases between them. The germline V gene has CDR1 SGHDN and CDR2 FVKESK. The CDR3 loop is CASSQLPGRTSSYEQYF. The CDR3 coding sequence is TGTGCCAGCAGCCAATTACCCGGACGTACTAGCTCCTACGAGCAGTACTTC.